These 8 T cell receptor beta chains were sequenced from one sample in a study of T cells in Graves' hyperthyroidism and ophthalmopathy. The investigators amplified TCR beta CDR3 regions from RNA transcripts. The HTBI set primed first-round TCR CDR3 RT-PCR. TCRdb re-called the multiplex PCR reads with MiXCR, one entry per CDR3 protein. The sample has around 400,000 distinct CDR3 sequences, nearly 15% seen once. Sequencing input: blood. These receptors were taken from a woman in her fifties or sixties with Graves' ophthalmopathy.

This clonotype occurred a few times. The chain couples TRBV6-2 or TRBV6-3 to TRBJ2-5; D assignment may be TRBD1 or TRBD2 (5 bases each). V was trimmed by 6 bases and J by 1 base, leaving 12 bases between them. The CDR3 covers 14 residues. Germline V gene data show CDR1 as MNHEY and CDR2 as SVGEGT. The CDR3 loop is CASRPGTTQETQYF. The CDR3, as DNA: TGTGCCAGCAGACCCGGGACGACCCAAGAGACCCAGTACTTC.

The chain combines TRBV29-1 with TRBJ1-3; tentative D call: TRBD1 (5 bases). Trimming took off 7 bases at V and 4 bases at J, with 11 bases between the two ends. Germline V CDR1 and CDR2: SQVTM, ANQGSEA. This CDR3 has 12 residues. The CDR3 loop reads CSAGGSGNTIYF. DNA of the CDR3: TGCAGCGCTGGGGGGTCCGGAAACACCATATATTTT.

This clonotype showed up many times. As DNA, the CDR3 is TGCAGTGCTAGAGATCGAGGGAGGGCCTCTGGCACCGGGGAGCTGTTTTTT. Translation gives CSARDRGRASGTGELFF. The chain carries TRBV20-1 and TRBJ2-2, with 7 bases identical to TRBD2. With 0 bases clipped from V and 4 bases from J, the junction kept 11 bases outside the gene matches. CDR1 is DFQATT and CDR2 is SNEGSKA in the germline V gene (reference sequence). This CDR3 is 17 amino acids long.

This chain uses TRBV20-1 with TRBJ1-6; TRBD1 is a possible D gene (5 bases). Germline V lookup: CDR1 DFQATT, CDR2 SNEGSKA (reference sequence). The CDR3 extends over 17 amino acids. The germline V and J ends were trimmed by 2 bases and 7 bases, with 21 bases remaining between them. CDR3 protein: CSARSLPSEGLNSPLHF. The CDR3 nucleotides are TGCAGTGCTAGAAGCCTACCATCGGAGGGACTCAATTCACCCCTCCACTTT.

This clonotype was observed many times. The chain links TRBV6-1 to TRBJ2-7, with 7 bases lining up with TRBD2. The CDR3 spans 13 residues. The germline V gene has CDR1 MNHNS and CDR2 SASEGT. V was pared by 7 bases and J by 6 bases, with 9 bases of the junction left unmatched. The CDR3: CASTIDGGGEQYF. For the CDR3, the DNA is TGTGCCAGCACAATCGATGGCGGGGGCGAGCAGTACTTC.

This clonotype has a count of ten or more. The J gene is TRBJ2-5, the V gene TRBV12-3 or TRBV12-4; 7 bases line up with TRBD1. The CDR3 covers 15 residues. Trimming cost V 5 bases and J 3 bases; bases outside gene matches: 9. The CDR3 DNA is TGTGCCAGCAGTGTAGGGGGACAGTTTAAAGAGACCCAGTACTTC. Its protein product is CASSVGGQFKETQYF.

This clonotype occurred many times. This sequence joins TRBV7-8 and TRBJ2-3; D is unresolved. The CDR3 contains 14 residues. V lost 1 base and J lost 4, with 9 bases in between. Germline V gene lookup returns CDR1 SGHVS and CDR2 FQNEAQ. CDR3 sequence (DNA): TGTGCCAGCAGCTTAGGGGTCTTCCCAGATACGCAGTATTTT. It translates to CASSLGVFPDTQYF.

This clonotype was counted ten times or more. J is TRBJ1-5 and V is TRBV5-8, with D unclear. This CDR3 region has 16 residues. Germline loops: CDR1 SGHTS, CDR2 YDEGEE. V was pared by 4 bases and J by 0 bases, with 14 bases between. The CDR3 sequence: CASSHPLGGSNQPQHF. Written as DNA, the CDR3 is TGTGCCAGCAGCCACCCCCTCGGAGGTAGCAATCAGCCCCAGCATTTT.